Listed below are T cell receptor beta chains from one sample, sequenced in a study of blood T cell repertoires in COVID-19. TCRdb keeps only in-frame clones here, not all; method: immunoSEQ multiplex PCR. The table shows fewer than 500,000 clones, with nearly 90% occurring only once. The source material was PBMCs or T cells enriched from blood (not recorded which). The receptors were gathered from a woman under 30 with acute COVID-19. CDR3s include the opening cysteine and the closing phenylalanine or tryptophan. Fields, in order: clone size, V gene, J gene, D gene, CDR3 length, CDR3 DNA, CDR3 protein. A D gene is named only where the DNA matches it firmly. Clone size is given for some rows only: seen once, a few or many times, or a class if the clone is expanded.

clone size: .
V gene: TRBV18
J gene: TRBJ1-1
D gene: .
CDR3 length: 15
CDR3 DNA: TGTGCCAGCTCACCGACGGACATCCAGAACACTGAAGCTTTCTTT
CDR3 protein: CASSPTDIQNTEAFF

clone size: .
V gene: TRBV6-2/TRBV6-3
J gene: TRBJ1-5
D gene: .
CDR3 length: 18
CDR3 DNA: TGTGCCAGCAGTACGGACAGACCTGTAAACCCTAGCAATCAGCCCCAGCATTTT
CDR3 protein: CASSTDRPVNPSNQPQHF

clone size: .
V gene: TRBV7-2
J gene: TRBJ2-2
D gene: TRBD2
CDR3 length: 17
CDR3 DNA: TGTGCCAGCAGCTCGACTAGCGGGAGTAGGCAGGGCGGGGAGCTGTTTTTT
CDR3 protein: CASSSTSGSRQGGELFF

clone size: .
V gene: TRBV2
J gene: TRBJ2-5
D gene: .
CDR3 length: 13
CDR3 DNA: TGTGCCAGCAGTGTAGAGTCGGGAGAGACCCAGTACTTC
CDR3 protein: CASSVESGETQYF

clone size: .
V gene: TRBV2
J gene: TRBJ2-7
D gene: .
CDR3 length: 13
CDR3 DNA: TGTGCCAGCAGCTATTCCTTAACGGGGGAGCAGTACTTC
CDR3 protein: CASSYSLTGEQYF

clone size: .
V gene: TRBV10-3
J gene: TRBJ1-1
D gene: TRBD1
CDR3 length: 13
CDR3 DNA: TGTGCCATCGAACAGGGGTCAAACACTGAAGCTTTCTTT
CDR3 protein: CAIEQGSNTEAFF

clone size: once
V gene: TRBV28
J gene: TRBJ2-1
D gene: TRBD2
CDR3 length: 13
CDR3 DNA: TGTGCGACGACATCGGGGGGATATAATGAGCAGTTCTTC
CDR3 protein: CATTSGGYNEQFF

clone size: .
V gene: TRBV3-1/TRBV3-2
J gene: TRBJ2-6
D gene: TRBD1
CDR3 length: 16
CDR3 DNA: TGTGCCAGCAGCCAAGAAGGGCAGGGGGCTGCCAACGTCCTGACTTTC
CDR3 protein: CASSQEGQGAANVLTF

clone size: .
V gene: TRBV5-1
J gene: TRBJ1-5
D gene: .
CDR3 length: 12
CDR3 DNA: TGCGCCAGCAGCATAGAAGGGGGGCCCCAGCATTTT
CDR3 protein: CASSIEGGPQHF

clone size: few
V gene: TRBV18
J gene: TRBJ1-2
D gene: .
CDR3 length: 12
CDR3 DNA: TGTGCCAGCTCACCAGAGGGAGATGGCTACACCTTC
CDR3 protein: CASSPEGDGYTF

clone size: once
V gene: TRBV27
J gene: TRBJ2-7
D gene: .
CDR3 length: 17
CDR3 DNA: TGTGCCAGCATCAACAAACCCCCAGGGTTAACCACCTACGAGCAGTACTTC
CDR3 protein: CASINKPPGLTTYEQYF

clone size: .
V gene: TRBV6-1
J gene: TRBJ2-2
D gene: TRBD1
CDR3 length: 14
CDR3 DNA: TGTGCCAGCAGTGAGGGACAGATAACCGGGGAGCTGTTTTTT
CDR3 protein: CASSEGQITGELFF

clone size: .
V gene: TRBV30
J gene: TRBJ2-3
D gene: TRBD1
CDR3 length: 15
CDR3 DNA: TGTGCCTGGAGTTCGACAGGGGGGAGCACAGATACGCAGTATTTT
CDR3 protein: CAWSSTGGSTDTQYF

clone size: .
V gene: TRBV18
J gene: TRBJ1-2
D gene: .
CDR3 length: 12
CDR3 DNA: TGTGCCAGCTCACCTCCGGGGGACGGCTACACCTTC
CDR3 protein: CASSPPGDGYTF

clone size: few
V gene: TRBV4-1
J gene: TRBJ2-7
D gene: .
CDR3 length: 16
CDR3 DNA: TGCGCCAGCAGCCAAGTCGGGACAATTGGGAACTACGAGCAGTACTTC
CDR3 protein: CASSQVGTIGNYEQYF

clone size: once
V gene: TRBV5-4
J gene: TRBJ2-1
D gene: TRBD2
CDR3 length: 15
CDR3 DNA: TGTGCCAGCAGCTCGCCTAGCGGGGGGAACAATGAGCAGTTCTTC
CDR3 protein: CASSSPSGGNNEQFF

clone size: .
V gene: TRBV3-1/TRBV3-2
J gene: TRBJ2-1
D gene: TRBD2
CDR3 length: 15
CDR3 DNA: TGTGCCAGCAGCCAAGCGGGAGGGCCGGCTAATGAGCAGTTCTTC
CDR3 protein: CASSQAGGPANEQFF

clone size: few
V gene: TRBV28
J gene: TRBJ2-7
D gene: .
CDR3 length: 14
CDR3 DNA: TGTGCCAGCAGTTTATTCGACAGATCCTACGAGCAGTACTTC
CDR3 protein: CASSLFDRSYEQYF

clone size: .
V gene: TRBV19
J gene: TRBJ1-6
D gene: .
CDR3 length: 15
CDR3 DNA: TGTGCCAGTAGTGGAATAGGGAGTACGGATTCACCCCTCCACTTT
CDR3 protein: CASSGIGSTDSPLHF

clone size: .
V gene: TRBV5-4
J gene: TRBJ2-5
D gene: .
CDR3 length: 15
CDR3 DNA: TGTGCCAGCAGCAGCGACAGGGTAGGAGGGGAGACCCAGTACTTC
CDR3 protein: CASSSDRVGGETQYF

clone size: .
V gene: TRBV20-1
J gene: TRBJ1-2
D gene: .
CDR3 length: 14
CDR3 DNA: TGCAGTGCTAGTGGGGGAGGGGAGTATTATGGCTACACCTTC
CDR3 protein: CSASGGGEYYGYTF

clone size: .
V gene: TRBV10-2
J gene: TRBJ2-5
D gene: .
CDR3 length: 16
CDR3 DNA: TGCGCCAGCAGCGCGGCCGCGGGTCAGCTAGTAGGGACCCAGTACTTC
CDR3 protein: CASSAAAGQLVGTQYF

clone size: .
V gene: TRBV29-1
J gene: TRBJ1-3
D gene: TRBD1
CDR3 length: 12
CDR3 DNA: TGCACCGGGACAGACTCTGGAAACACCATATATTTT
CDR3 protein: CTGTDSGNTIYF

clone size: .
V gene: TRBV5-1
J gene: TRBJ1-2
D gene: TRBD1
CDR3 length: 15
CDR3 DNA: TGCGCCAGCAGCCCCTCAGGACAGGGGCTAGAAGGCTACACCTTC
CDR3 protein: CASSPSGQGLEGYTF

clone size: few
V gene: TRBV9
J gene: TRBJ2-7
D gene: TRBD2
CDR3 length: 15
CDR3 DNA: TGTGCCAGCAGCGTAGGACTAGCTGTACCCTACGAGCAGTACTTC
CDR3 protein: CASSVGLAVPYEQYF

clone size: once
V gene: TRBV7-9
J gene: TRBJ1-5
D gene: TRBD1
CDR3 length: 14
CDR3 DNA: TGTGCCGCATCGGGACAGGATGACAATCAGCCCCAGCATTTT
CDR3 protein: CAASGQDDNQPQHF

clone size: .
V gene: TRBV15
J gene: TRBJ2-1
D gene: .
CDR3 length: 15
CDR3 DNA: TGTGCCACCAGCTTTGGTAGGGGGAGAAGGAATGAGCAGTTCTTC
CDR3 protein: CATSFGRGRRNEQFF

clone size: .
V gene: TRBV6-6
J gene: TRBJ2-3
D gene: TRBD2
CDR3 length: 17
CDR3 DNA: TGTGCCAGCAGTCGGTGGACTAGCGGGGGGGCCGTAGATACGCAGTATTTT
CDR3 protein: CASSRWTSGGAVDTQYF

clone size: .
V gene: TRBV29-1
J gene: TRBJ1-2
D gene: .
CDR3 length: 18
CDR3 DNA: TGCAGCGTTGAAGAGCGTTACACAACAGAAAAAGCAAACTATGGCTACACCTTC
CDR3 protein: CSVEERYTTEKANYGYTF

clone size: .
V gene: TRBV19
J gene: TRBJ1-6
D gene: TRBD1
CDR3 length: 17
CDR3 DNA: TGTGCCAGTAGTAGATACCAGACAGGGGGTATCAATTCACCCCTCCACTTT
CDR3 protein: CASSRYQTGGINSPLHF

clone size: .
V gene: TRBV5-4
J gene: TRBJ1-1
D gene: TRBD1
CDR3 length: 13
CDR3 DNA: TGTGCCAGCAGCCCAGGGGGATACTATGAAGCTTTCTTT
CDR3 protein: CASSPGGYYEAFF

clone size: .
V gene: TRBV2
J gene: TRBJ2-1
D gene: .
CDR3 length: 13
CDR3 DNA: TGTGCCAGCACGAGCGGACCATACAATGAGCAGTTCTTC
CDR3 protein: CASTSGPYNEQFF

clone size: .
V gene: TRBV5-4
J gene: TRBJ2-5
D gene: TRBD1
CDR3 length: 15
CDR3 DNA: TGTGCCAGCAGCTTGAATCGGGACAGGGAAGAGACCCAGTACTTC
CDR3 protein: CASSLNRDREETQYF

clone size: .
V gene: TRBV27
J gene: TRBJ2-1
D gene: .
CDR3 length: 15
CDR3 DNA: TGTGCCAGCAGTTTATCACCCCGGGACTACAATGAGCAGTTCTTC
CDR3 protein: CASSLSPRDYNEQFF

clone size: .
V gene: TRBV28
J gene: TRBJ2-7
D gene: .
CDR3 length: 14
CDR3 DNA: TGTGCCAGCAGTTTATCGGGACACACCTACGAGCAGTACTTC
CDR3 protein: CASSLSGHTYEQYF

clone size: .
V gene: TRBV29-1
J gene: TRBJ2-5
D gene: TRBD1
CDR3 length: 14
CDR3 DNA: TGCAGCGTGGCACGACAGGGGGCGCGAGAGACCCAGTACTTC
CDR3 protein: CSVARQGARETQYF

clone size: few
V gene: TRBV19
J gene: TRBJ1-2
D gene: .
CDR3 length: 13
CDR3 DNA: TGTGCCAGTAGTATAGTGCAGGGGAGAGGCTACACCTTC
CDR3 protein: CASSIVQGRGYTF

clone size: .
V gene: TRBV28
J gene: TRBJ1-6
D gene: .
CDR3 length: 16
CDR3 DNA: TGTGCCAGCAGTTTACTAGAACCCCTCTATAATTCACCCCTCCACTTT
CDR3 protein: CASSLLEPLYNSPLHF

clone size: .
V gene: TRBV11-2
J gene: TRBJ2-1
D gene: TRBD2
CDR3 length: 15
CDR3 DNA: TGTGCCAGCAGCCTGGGGACTAGCGGGTTGAATGAGCAGTTCTTC
CDR3 protein: CASSLGTSGLNEQFF

clone size: .
V gene: TRBV28
J gene: TRBJ2-7
D gene: TRBD2
CDR3 length: 17
CDR3 DNA: TGTGCCAGCAGTTACCAGCTTAGACTAGCGGTTTCCTACGAGCAGTACTTC
CDR3 protein: CASSYQLRLAVSYEQYF

clone size: .
V gene: TRBV28
J gene: TRBJ1-6
D gene: .
CDR3 length: 17
CDR3 DNA: TGTGCCAGCAGTTTAGACATCCAGAGCTCCTATAATTCACCCCTCCACTTT
CDR3 protein: CASSLDIQSSYNSPLHF

clone size: .
V gene: TRBV5-4
J gene: TRBJ1-4
D gene: TRBD1
CDR3 length: 15
CDR3 DNA: TGTGCCAGCAGCCGCCCCGGGACAGGGGTTGAAAAACTGTTTTTT
CDR3 protein: CASSRPGTGVEKLFF

clone size: .
V gene: TRBV2
J gene: TRBJ2-3
D gene: TRBD1
CDR3 length: 15
CDR3 DNA: TGTGCCAGCAACCCCGGACAGGGGGGCGCGTATACGCAGTATTTT
CDR3 protein: CASNPGQGGAYTQYF

clone size: .
V gene: TRBV5-1
J gene: TRBJ1-1
D gene: .
CDR3 length: 13
CDR3 DNA: TGCGCCAGCAGCGTTACAGGGAACACTGAAGCTTTCTTT
CDR3 protein: CASSVTGNTEAFF

clone size: .
V gene: TRBV28
J gene: TRBJ2-1
D gene: .
CDR3 length: 15
CDR3 DNA: TGTGCCAGCAGTTCCCTCCAGGGGCCCTACAATGAGCAGTTCTTC
CDR3 protein: CASSSLQGPYNEQFF